The 2 T cell receptor beta chains given below trace back to one sample, sequenced in a study of beta chain features in type 1 diabetes. What was sequenced were expressed TCRB transcripts, since all of the isolated RNA had been reverse transcribed. Repertoires were generated with immunoSEQ multiplex PCR, while TCRdb's copy carries only in-frame clones and drops some. The sample consists of some 500,000 clones, about an eighth of them appearing once. Sequenced input: naive CD4+ T cells from blood. These receptors all come from a woman under 30 in good health.

This clone was seen a handful of times. Other DNA sequences in the sample encode the same CDR3. The V and J genes are TRBV7-9 and TRBJ1-6; D is uncertain. Trimming shortened V by 3 bases and J by 9 bases, and 6 bases separated the two germline ends. Germline V CDR1 and CDR2: SEHNR, FQNEAQ (reference sequence). This CDR3 region has 12 residues. This chain's CDR3 is CASSLPSSPLHF. CDR3 nucleotides: TGTGCCAGCAGCTTGCCCAGTTCACCCCTCCACTTT. The full variable domain, its missing parts supplied by reference TRBV7-9 and TRBJ1-6, is DTGVSQNPRHKITKRGQNVTFRCDPISEHNRLYWYRQTLGQGPEFLTYFQNEAQLEKSRLLSDRFSAERPKGSFSTLEIQRTEQGDSAMYLCASSLPSSPLHFGNGTRLTVT.

This chain joins TRBV7-9 and TRBJ1-5; maybe TRBD1 (6 bases). The CDR3 is made up of 13 amino acids. The germline CDR1 and CDR2 sequences are SEHNR and FQNEAQ (reference sequence). V lost 5 bases and J 5 bases, leaving 10 bases between the germline ends. The CDR3 DNA reads TGTGCCAGCAGCGCGACAGGAGATCAGCCCCAGCATTTT. Translation: CASSATGDQPQHF.